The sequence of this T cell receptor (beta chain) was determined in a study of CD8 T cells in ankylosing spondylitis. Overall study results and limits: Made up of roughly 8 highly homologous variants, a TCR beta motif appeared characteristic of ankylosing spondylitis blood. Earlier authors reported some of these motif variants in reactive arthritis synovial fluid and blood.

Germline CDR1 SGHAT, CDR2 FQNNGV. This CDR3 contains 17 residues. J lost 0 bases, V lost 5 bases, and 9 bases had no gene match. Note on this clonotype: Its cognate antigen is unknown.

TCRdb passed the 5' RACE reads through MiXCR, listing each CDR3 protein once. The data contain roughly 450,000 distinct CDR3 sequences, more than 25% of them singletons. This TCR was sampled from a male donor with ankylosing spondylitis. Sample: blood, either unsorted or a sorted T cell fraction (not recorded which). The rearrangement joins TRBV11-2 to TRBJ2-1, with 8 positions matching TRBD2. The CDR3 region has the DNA TGTGCCAGCAGCCCGAGGACTAGCTTCGTCTCCTACAATGAGCAGTTCTTC. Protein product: CASSPRTSFVSYNEQFF.